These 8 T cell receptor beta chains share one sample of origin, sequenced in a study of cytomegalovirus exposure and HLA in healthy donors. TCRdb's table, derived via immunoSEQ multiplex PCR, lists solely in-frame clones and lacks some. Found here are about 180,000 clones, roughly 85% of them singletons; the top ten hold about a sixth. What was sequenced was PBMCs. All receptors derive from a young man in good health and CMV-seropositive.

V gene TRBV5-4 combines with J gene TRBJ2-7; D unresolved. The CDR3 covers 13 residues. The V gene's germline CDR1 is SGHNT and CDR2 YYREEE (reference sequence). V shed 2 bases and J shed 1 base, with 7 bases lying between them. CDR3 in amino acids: CASSFGSSYEQYF. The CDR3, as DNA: TGTGCCAGCAGCTTCGGTAGTTCCTACGAGCAGTACTTC.

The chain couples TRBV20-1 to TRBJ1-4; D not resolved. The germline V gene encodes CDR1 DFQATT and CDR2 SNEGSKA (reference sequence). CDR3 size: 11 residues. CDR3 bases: TGCGCGGTCCCCCGACGGGAAAAACTGTTTTTT. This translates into CAVPRREKLFF.

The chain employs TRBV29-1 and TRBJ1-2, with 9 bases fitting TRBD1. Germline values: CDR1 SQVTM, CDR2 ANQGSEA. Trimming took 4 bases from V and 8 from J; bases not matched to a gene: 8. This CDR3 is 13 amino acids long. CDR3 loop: CSVGPGTGLGYTF. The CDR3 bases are TGCAGCGTTGGACCCGGGACAGGGCTGGGCTACACCTTC. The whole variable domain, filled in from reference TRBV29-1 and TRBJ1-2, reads SAVISQKPSRDICQRGTSLTIQCQVDSQVTMMFWYRQQPGQSLTLIATANQGSEATYESGFVIDKFPISRPNLTFSTLTVSNMSPEDSSIYLCSVGPGTGLGYTFGSGTRLTVV.

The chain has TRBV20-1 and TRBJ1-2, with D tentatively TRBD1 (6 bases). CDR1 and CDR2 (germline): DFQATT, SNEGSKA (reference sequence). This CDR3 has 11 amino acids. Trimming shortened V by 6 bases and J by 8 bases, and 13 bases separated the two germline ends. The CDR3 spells CSAYREGGYTF. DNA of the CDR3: TGCAGTGCGTACAGGGAGGGGGGCTACACCTTC.

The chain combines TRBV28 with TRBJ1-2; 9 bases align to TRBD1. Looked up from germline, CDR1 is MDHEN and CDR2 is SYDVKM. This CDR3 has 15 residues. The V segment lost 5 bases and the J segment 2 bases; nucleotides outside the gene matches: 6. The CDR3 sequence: CASSPAGTGNYGYTF. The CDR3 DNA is TGTGCCAGCAGTCCGGCCGGGACAGGGAACTATGGCTACACCTTC.

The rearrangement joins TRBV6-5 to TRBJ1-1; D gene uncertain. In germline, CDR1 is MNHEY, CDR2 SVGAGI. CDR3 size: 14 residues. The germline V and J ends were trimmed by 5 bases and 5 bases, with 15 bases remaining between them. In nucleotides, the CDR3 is TGTGCCAGCAGTACGAGACGGGATTTGACTGAAGCTTTCTTT. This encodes CASSTRRDLTEAFF.

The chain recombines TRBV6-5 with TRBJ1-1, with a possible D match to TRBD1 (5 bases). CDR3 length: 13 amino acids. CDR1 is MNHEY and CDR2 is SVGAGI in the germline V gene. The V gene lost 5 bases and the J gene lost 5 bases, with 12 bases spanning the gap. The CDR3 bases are TGTGCCAGCAGTACCGGGGGGACGACTGAAGCTTTCTTT. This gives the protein CASSTGGTTEAFF.

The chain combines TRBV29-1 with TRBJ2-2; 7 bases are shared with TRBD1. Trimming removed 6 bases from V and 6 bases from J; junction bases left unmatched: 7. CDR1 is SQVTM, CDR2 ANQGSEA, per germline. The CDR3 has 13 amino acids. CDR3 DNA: TGCAGCGTCCGACAGGGTTCCCCCGGGGAGCTGTTTTTT. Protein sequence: CSVRQGSPGELFF.